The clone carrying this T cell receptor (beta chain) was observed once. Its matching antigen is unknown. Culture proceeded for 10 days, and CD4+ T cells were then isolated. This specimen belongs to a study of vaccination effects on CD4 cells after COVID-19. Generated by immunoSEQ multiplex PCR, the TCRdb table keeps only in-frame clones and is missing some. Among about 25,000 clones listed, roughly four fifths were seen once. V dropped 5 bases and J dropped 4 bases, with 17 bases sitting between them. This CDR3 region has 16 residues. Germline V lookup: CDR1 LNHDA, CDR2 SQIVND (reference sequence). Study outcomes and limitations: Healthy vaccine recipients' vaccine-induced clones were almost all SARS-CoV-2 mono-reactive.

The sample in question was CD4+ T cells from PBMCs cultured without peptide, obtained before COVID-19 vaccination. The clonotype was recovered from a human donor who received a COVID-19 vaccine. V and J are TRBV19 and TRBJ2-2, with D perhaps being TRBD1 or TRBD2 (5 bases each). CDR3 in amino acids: CASSSPPGTSTGELFF. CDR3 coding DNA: TGTGCCAGTAGTTCTCCCCCCGGGACCAGCACCGGGGAGCTGTTTTTT.